Following are 5 T cell receptor beta chains from one sample sequenced in a study of a mutant IDH1 vaccine in newly diagnosed glioma. The antigens of these receptors remain unknown. TCRdb keeps only in-frame clones here, not all; method: immunoSEQ multiplex PCR. This table has 50,000 to 60,000 clones, around 80% appearing once. The time point denotes: week 23, last vaccination. In the vaccine, a single dose held 300 ug of the mutant IDH1 20-mer peptide, along with topical imiquimod. The sequences come from PBMCs, collected from a glioma patient whose treatment included an IDH1 peptide vaccine. The receptors were sampled from a man in his forties with glioma.

The CDR3 reads CASSPSGQGTQSYNEQFF. CDR3 nucleotides: TGTGCCAGCTCGCCATCGGGACAGGGAACCCAATCCTACAATGAGCAGTTCTTC. The chain is built from TRBV18 and TRBJ2-1; 9 nucleotides match TRBD1. This CDR3 has 18 amino acids. Losses at the gene ends were 6 bases for V and 1 base for J; bases not matched to a gene: 13. Germline CDR1 is KGHSH and CDR2 is LQKENI.

This clone was observed a handful of times. This chain links TRBV9 with TRBJ1-2; D is unresolved. This CDR3 is 14 amino acids long. Trimming removed 3 bases at V and 1 base at J, with 10 bases between. Germline CDR1 and CDR2: SGDLS and YYNGEE. In DNA form, the CDR3 reads TGTGCCAGCAGCGGAGCAACCGTTAACTATGGCTACACCTTC. Translating gives CASSGATVNYGYTF.

CDR3 nucleotides: TGTGCCAGCAGCTTTTGGGGATCTGGAAACACCATATATTTT. Its translation: CASSFWGSGNTIYF. The chain joins TRBV5-8 to TRBJ1-3; D gene unclear. The CDR3 is 14 residues long. V lost 2 bases and J lost 1, with 7 bases in between. Germline lookup yields CDR1 SGHTS and CDR2 YDEGEE. Full variable domain (missing parts from reference TRBV5-8 and TRBJ1-3): EAGVTQSPTHLIKTRGQQATLRCSPISGHTSVYWYQQALGLGLQFLLWYDEGEERNRGNFPPRFSGRQFPNYSSELNVNALELEDSALYLCASSFWGSGNTIYFGEGSWLTVV.

This sequence joins TRBV23-1 and TRBJ2-5; 7 bases are shared with TRBD1. TRBV23-1 is classed as an ORF, of uncertain function. This CDR3 comprises 13 residues. V lost 6 bases and J lost 5; bases outside the gene matches: 6. The CDR3 is CASRTGRLETQYF. CDR3 in DNA: TGCGCCAGCAGGACAGGGCGGTTGGAGACCCAGTACTTC.

The J gene is TRBJ2-1, the V gene TRBV4-1; TRBD2 matches 8 bases. Trimming took 0 bases from V and 4 from J; bases not matched to a gene: 2. CDR3 length: 15 residues. Germline CDR1 MGHRA, CDR2 YSYEKL. In DNA form, the CDR3 reads TGCGCCAGCAGCCAAGAAGCGGGGGTATACAATGAGCAGTTCTTC. This sequence encodes CASSQEAGVYNEQFF.